The 18 T cell receptor beta chains listed next were all sequenced from one sample in a study of OX40 agonist ivuxolimab in advanced cancers. The method was immunoSEQ multiplex PCR; TCRdb's version includes in-frame clones alone and lacks a portion of them. The repertoire includes 60,000 to 80,000 clones, about 88% of them detected once, and more than 9.5% sits in the top ten. Sample: CD4+ or CD8+ T cells sorted from blood, taken in a trial of the OX40 agonist ivuxolimab. These TCRs come from an adult with an advanced solid tumor such as melanoma, head and neck, liver or kidney cancer.

This chain connects TRBV15 to TRBJ2-7; TRBD1 might be the D (5 bases). The length of the CDR3 is 13 residues. Germline V lookup: CDR1 LNHNV, CDR2 YYDKDF (reference sequence). The V and J ends lost 4 bases and 4 bases respectively, with 11 bases between them. CDR3 sequence: CATSMSPGYEQYF. The CDR3 nucleotides are TGTGCCACCAGCATGTCCCCAGGGTACGAGCAGTACTTC.

J is TRBJ1-6 and V is TRBV7-9; no definite D call. V was trimmed by 6 bases and J by 5 bases, leaving 14 bases between them. Per germline, CDR1 SEHNR and CDR2 FQNEAQ (reference sequence). The CDR3 spans 15 residues. CDR3 amino acids: CASREKGIDNSPLHF. The CDR3 bases are TGTGCCAGCAGGGAGAAGGGAATAGATAATTCACCCCTCCACTTT.

This clone was picked up one time. The genes are TRBV28 and TRBJ1-3, with 11 bases that match TRBD1. This CDR3 is 16 amino acids long. The trim removed 4 bases at V and 4 bases at J, leaving 6 bases unmatched. Germline V gene lookup returns CDR1 MDHEN and CDR2 SYDVKM. In DNA form, the CDR3 reads TGTGCCAGCAGTTGGACAGGGGGCGGTCTGGGAAACACCATATATTTT. Residues: CASSWTGGGLGNTIYF.

The chain combines TRBV5-6 with TRBJ2-6; no definite D call. The V gene's germline CDR1 is SGHDT and CDR2 YYEEEE. The CDR3 runs to 13 residues. Trimming left V 0 bases short and J 13 bases short, with 11 bases between. The CDR3 DNA is TGTGCCAGCAGCTTGGTCACTTCGTTGGTCCTGACTTTC. Translation gives CASSLVTSLVLTF.

The V and J genes are TRBV18 and TRBJ1-6; 7 positions match TRBD1. V trimming: 5 bases; J trimming: 9 bases; junction bases outside the gene matches: 1. The CDR3 extends over 12 amino acids. Germline lookup yields CDR1 KGHSH and CDR2 LQKENI. The CDR3 nucleotides read TGTGCCAGCTCAAGGGACAGTTCACCCCTCCACTTT. It codes for CASSRDSSPLHF.

The V call is TRBV5-4, the J call TRBJ1-4; D remains unclear. Germline V lookup: CDR1 SGHNT, CDR2 YYREEE (reference sequence). The length of the CDR3 is 14 residues. V shed 3 bases and J shed 8 bases, with 14 bases lying between them. The CDR3 DNA reads as TGTGCCAGCAGCTCGGGCTTACGGCAGGAAAAACTGTTTTTT. Translated, it gives CASSSGLRQEKLFF.

CDR3 amino acids: CASSMGLAGTDTQYF. As DNA, the CDR3 is TGCGCCAGCAGCATGGGACTAGCGGGCACAGATACGCAGTATTTT. The genes are TRBV5-1 and TRBJ2-3, with TRBD2 matching 11 bases. Germline assignment: CDR1 SGHRS and CDR2 YFSETQ. J lost 1 base, V lost 4 bases, and 2 bases had no gene match. CDR3 length: 15 amino acids.

Details on this clone: The same CDR3 is also encoded by other DNA sequences in this sample. V usage is TRBV7-2 and J usage is TRBJ2-7; 9 bases align to TRBD1. After removal of 5 bases from V and 3 bases from J, the junction contained 5 bases not matched to a gene. The CDR3 is made up of 14 amino acids. Germline loops: CDR1 SGHTA, CDR2 FQGNSA. The CDR3 coding sequence is TGTGCCAGCAGCCTCAGGACAGGGGACTACGAGCAGTACTTC. It translates to CASSLRTGDYEQYF.

V gene TRBV28 combines with J gene TRBJ1-2; no clear D. Trimming took off 5 bases at V and 10 bases at J, with 14 bases between the two ends. CDR1 and CDR2 (germline): MDHEN, SYDVKM. CDR3 size: 12 residues. The CDR3 sequence is CASSPSYPYYTF. CDR3 nucleotide sequence: TGTGCCAGCAGTCCTTCTTACCCGTACTACACCTTC.

CDR3 loop: CASSLGRGISYNEQFF. CDR3 sequence (DNA): TGTGCCAGCAGCTTAGGTAGGGGGATTTCCTACAATGAGCAGTTCTTC. This chain connects TRBV7-9 to TRBJ2-1; TRBD1 is a possible D gene (6 bases). CDR1 and CDR2 (germline): SEHNR, FQNEAQ (reference sequence). The CDR3 runs to 16 residues. V lost 1 base, J lost 1 base, and 11 bases lay in between.

The rearrangement links TRBV5-6 to TRBJ1-3; 8 bases fit TRBD1. Trimming cost V 1 base and J 3 bases; bases outside gene matches: 9. The V gene's germline CDR1 is SGHDT and CDR2 YYEEEE. The CDR3 sequence is 17 residues long. CDR3 nucleotide sequence: TGTGCCAGCAGCTTGATGCAGGGGGCCATTAGTGGAAACACCATATATTTT. Its protein is CASSLMQGAISGNTIYF. The whole variable domain, filled in from reference TRBV5-6 and TRBJ1-3, reads DAGVTQSPTHLIKTRGQQVTLRCSPKSGHDTVSWYQQALGQGPQFIFQYYEEEERQRGNFPDRFSGHQFPNYSSELNVNALLLGDSALYLCASSLMQGAISGNTIYFGEGSWLTVV.

The chain uses TRBV11-1 and TRBJ2-3; D is unclear. V was shortened by 2 bases and J by 6 bases, with 6 bases between the two germline ends. The V gene's germline CDR1 is SGHAT and CDR2 FQDESV (reference sequence). There are 12 residues in the CDR3. Written as DNA, the CDR3 is TGTGCCAGCAGCTTACAGTCGGATACGCAGTATTTT. Amino acids: CASSLQSDTQYF.

The gene calls are TRBV27 and TRBJ2-1; D tentatively fits TRBD1 or TRBD2 (5 bases each). Germline-derived CDR1 and CDR2 are MNHEY and SMNVEV (reference sequence). This CDR3 is 17 amino acids long. Trimming took off 4 bases at V and 10 bases at J, with 26 bases between the two ends. The CDR3: CASSSRLVPGRNEEQFF. Written as DNA, the CDR3 is TGTGCCAGCAGTTCACGATTAGTTCCGGGGCGCAATGAAGAGCAGTTCTTC.

The rearrangement uses TRBV4-1 and TRBJ1-2, with D possibly being TRBD1 (6 bases). Trimming removed 0 bases from V and 7 bases from J, with 12 bases in between. This CDR3 has 14 residues. CDR1 MGHRA and CDR2 YSYEKL come from the germline V gene. The CDR3 bases are TGCGCCAGCAGCCAAGACCCAGGGGTGGCTGGCTACACCTTC. As protein: CASSQDPGVAGYTF.

The rearrangement joins TRBV28 to TRBJ2-7; TRBD2 matches at 8 bases. The CDR3 extends over 16 amino acids. The J segment lost 0 bases and the V segment lost 3 bases, leaving 7 bases of the junction unmatched. The germline V gene has CDR1 MDHEN and CDR2 SYDVKM. The CDR3 region has the DNA TGTGCCAGCAGTTTGGGCCCCGGGGGGGCCTCCTACGAGCAGTACTTC. Amino acids: CASSLGPGGASYEQYF.

The chain couples TRBV7-9 to TRBJ1-1; no clear D. CDR1 is SEHNR, CDR2 FQNEAQ, per germline (reference sequence). The CDR3 covers 13 residues. V was trimmed by 3 bases and J by 1 base, leaving 6 bases between them. The CDR3 DNA follows: TGTGCCAGCAGCTTCGACGGGAACACTGAAGCTTTCTTT. It specifies CASSFDGNTEAFF.

This chain connects TRBV4-2 to TRBJ1-2; D gene ambiguous. Trimming took 0 bases from V and 7 from J, leaving 12 bases between them. The length of the CDR3 is 14 residues. Germline V CDR1 and CDR2: LGHNA, YNFKEQ. The CDR3: CASSQEGRVSGYTF. CDR3 bases: TGTGCCAGCAGCCAAGAGGGAAGGGTTAGTGGCTACACCTTC.

CDR3 residues: CAISEGTGSWETQYF. Here the CDR3 DNA reads TGTGCCATCAGTGAAGGCACAGGATCCTGGGAGACCCAGTACTTC. The V and J genes are TRBV10-3 and TRBJ2-5; possibly TRBD1 for D (5 bases). Trimming shortened V by 3 bases and J by 5 bases, and 16 bases separated the two germline ends. Per the germline V gene, CDR1 is ENHRY and CDR2 is SYGVKD. The CDR3 totals 15 residues.